This T cell receptor (beta chain) is from a study of T-cell reconstitution after alpha-beta-depleted transplantation in children. Study-level results: By about two months after transplant, alpha-beta T cells reportedly arose from several hundred graft clones that had expanded. Several patients had high TCRbeta diversity at day 60; it came from surviving recipient T cells and thymic progenitors. Among T cells one year after transplant, newly produced cells accounted for most counts and diversity.

This clonotype was detected only a few times. What it recognizes is unknown. V dropped 2 bases and J dropped 0 bases, with 13 bases sitting between them. Looked up from germline, CDR1 is SGHVS and CDR2 is FQNEAQ. This CDR3 is built from 16 residues. Unique molecular identifiers tagged the TCRbeta library. TCRdb used MiXCR to reprocess the PCR reads, holding one entry per CDR3 protein. The sample lists approximately 520,000 distinct CDR3 sequences, about an eighth occurring once. This chain connects TRBV7-8 to TRBJ1-1; a possible D gene is TRBD1 (5 bases). The specimen comprised PBMCs, mostly from graft donor cells, sampled 180 days after TCRalphabeta/CD19-depleted stem cell transplant. The clonotype was recovered from a female patient between 2 and 15 years old who had a stem cell transplant for aplastic anemia, so the T cells may come from the graft donor. CDR3 residues: CASSLWERGLNTEAFF. The CDR3, as DNA: TGTGCCAGCAGCTTATGGGAGCGGGGGTTGAACACTGAAGCTTTCTTT.